This record looks at one T cell receptor (beta chain) sequence and its context. Its antigen remains unknown. Caucasian individuals from Russia who were healthy and aged roughly 6 to 100 acted as donors. The sample belongs to a study of blood T cells in healthy people across ages. The authors ran a second PCR of roughly 6 to 11 cycles using a sample-barcoded 5' primer and a J-beta primer mix. A 12-random-nucleotide template-switch adaptor tagged each cDNA molecule. MiXCR, applied by TCRdb to the 5' RACE reads, yields one record per CDR3 protein. The sample has roughly 1.7 million distinct CDR3 sequences, around 36% seen once. V shed 3 bases and J shed 8 bases, with 7 bases lying between them. This CDR3 has 10 residues. Germline CDR1 and CDR2: DFQATT and SNEGSKA (reference sequence). General study findings and limits: Possibly confounding the expanded clonotype changes was the fact that donor CMV status was unknown. Measured against age, TCR beta diversity per million T cells decreased in a roughly linear manner.

Sequenced sample: blood. This sequence was found in a woman in her 30s in good health. The chain uses TRBV20-1 and TRBJ1-2, with D hard to call. The CDR3 DNA reads TGCAGTGCTAGGTTTGGGGGCTACACCTTC. Residues: CSARFGGYTF.